This TCR beta chain was recorded in a study of T cell repertoires in cytomegalovirus infection. Study as a whole: CMV infection and matching HLA type were both indicated by public TCR beta signatures.

This clonotype was counted many times. CDR1 is SGHTA and CDR2 is FQGNSA in the germline V gene. Unmatched junction bases numbered 10, after V lost 4 bases and J lost 14 bases. This CDR3 has 13 amino acids. TCRdb passed the reads through MiXCR, listing each CDR3 protein once. The sample carries about 210,000 distinct CDR3 sequences, 6.5% recorded once. This TCR was sampled from a human donor in good health (CMV status not recorded). Some clones in this sample may be carry-over from other donors' samples. Sequenced: PBMCs. The chain recombines TRBV7-2 with TRBJ1-1; TRBD1 matches at 10 bases. The CDR3 sequence: CASSSRQGAWMFF. CDR3 sequence (DNA): TGTGCCAGCAGCTCCCGACAGGGGGCGTGGATGTTCTTT.